This TCR beta chain was retrieved from a study of post-analysis software for immune sequencing data. TCR beta cDNA libraries included unique molecular identifiers. The T cell input of roughly 0.9 to 11 million gave roughly 460,000 cDNA molecules. TCRdb processed the PCR reads anew with MiXCR; each CDR3 protein has one entry. The data contain 700,000 to 900,000 distinct CDR3 sequences, roughly 46% of them singletons. The CDR3 length is 14 residues. Trimming cost V 5 bases and J 13 bases; bases outside gene matches: 12. CDR1 and CDR2 (germline): SGHVS, FNYEAQ. Study results and limitations: Strong co-clustering by F measure was evident for samples that had been prepared in the same batch. Patients had higher frequencies than controls of about five TRBV segments, including TRBV5-6, TRBV5-1 and TRBV20-1. Relative to controls, patients with multiple sclerosis showed significantly lower normalized Chao1 diversity.

This clonotype appeared many times. The antigen remains unidentified. This TCR was recovered from a girl aged 10-17 years with multiple sclerosis. Sequencing was performed on blood. J is TRBJ2-4 and V is TRBV7-6, with 9 nucleotides matching TRBD1. For the CDR3, the DNA is TGTGCCAGCAGCCCCCGGGACAGGGTCGGGGAGCAGTACTTC. Translated, it gives CASSPRDRVGEQYF.